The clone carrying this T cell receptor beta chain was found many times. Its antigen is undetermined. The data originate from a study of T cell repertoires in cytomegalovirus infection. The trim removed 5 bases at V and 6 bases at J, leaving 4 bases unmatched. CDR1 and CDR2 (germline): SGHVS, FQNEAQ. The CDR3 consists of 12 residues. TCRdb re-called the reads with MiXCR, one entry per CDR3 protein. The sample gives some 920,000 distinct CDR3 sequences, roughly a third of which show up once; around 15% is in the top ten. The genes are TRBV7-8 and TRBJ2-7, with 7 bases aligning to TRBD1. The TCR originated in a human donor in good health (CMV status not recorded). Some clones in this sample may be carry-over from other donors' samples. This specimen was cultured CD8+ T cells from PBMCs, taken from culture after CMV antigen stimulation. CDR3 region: CASSMTGSEQYF. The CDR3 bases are TGTGCCAGCAGCATGACAGGGTCCGAGCAGTACTTC.